These 18 T cell receptor beta chains came from one sample sequenced in a study of control samples from healthy donors and cancer patients. Sequencing was performed with immunoSEQ multiplex PCR; in TCRdb, only in-frame clones are kept and a portion is missing. The data contain about 190,000 clones, 91% of them singletons. Sequencing used blood. Source of these receptors: a man under 40 in good health.

The J gene is TRBJ1-2, the V gene TRBV29-1; 8 bases are a match to TRBD1. The CDR3 runs 17 residues. Germline V CDR1 and CDR2: SQVTM, ANQGSEA. The ends lost 1 base at V and 1 base at J; junction bases unmatched: 11. The CDR3 coding sequence is TGCAGCGTTGAAGGAGACTACGGGACAGGACTTAACTATGGCTACACCTTC. Translated: CSVEGDYGTGLNYGYTF.

The chain has TRBV19 and TRBJ1-1; 8 nucleotides match TRBD1. V trimming: 3 bases; J trimming: 3 bases; junction bases outside the gene matches: 12. Per germline, CDR1 LNHDA and CDR2 SQIVND (reference sequence). This CDR3 has 17 residues. The CDR3, as DNA: TGTGCCAGTAGTATGGGGGTAAAACAGGGGGTGGACACTGAAGCTTTCTTT. Protein product: CASSMGVKQGVDTEAFF.

The V gene is TRBV5-1, the J gene TRBJ1-5, with D possibly being TRBD1 (5 bases). This CDR3 is 15 amino acids long. V was trimmed by 1 base and J by 2 bases, leaving 10 bases between them. Germline-derived CDR1 and CDR2 are SGHRS and YFSETQ. The CDR3 is CASSLQGVGNQPQHF. Here the CDR3 DNA reads TGCGCCAGCAGCTTGCAAGGGGTTGGCAATCAGCCCCAGCATTTT.

Only a few counts were recorded for this clone. This chain joins TRBV5-1 and TRBJ2-2; TRBD1 matches 7 bases. V was pared by 5 bases and J by 4 bases, with 5 bases of the junction left unmatched. The CDR3 has 14 amino acids. Germline CDR1 reads SGHRS; CDR2 reads YFSETQ. The CDR3 region is CASSSDRVTGELFF. CDR3 bases: TGCGCCAGCAGTTCTGACAGGGTCACCGGGGAGCTGTTTTTT.

CDR3 nucleotide sequence: TGCGCCAGCAGCACACGGCCGGGACAGGAATATGGCTACACCTTC. This gives the protein CASSTRPGQEYGYTF. This sequence joins TRBV5-1 and TRBJ1-2; 8 positions match TRBD1. V lost 4 bases, J lost 5 bases, and 10 bases stayed unmatched. Germline CDR1 SGHRS, CDR2 YFSETQ. The CDR3 has 15 amino acids.

The chain recombines TRBV7-9 with TRBJ1-2; TRBD1 might be the D (5 bases). Trimming shortened V by 3 bases and J by 7 bases, and 15 bases separated the two germline ends. From germline, CDR1 is SEHNR and CDR2 FQNEAQ (reference sequence). The CDR3 loop spans 14 amino acids. CDR3 DNA sequence: TGTGCCAGCAGCTTCATGGGGCGAGAGAGTGGCTACACCTTC. The encoded protein is CASSFMGRESGYTF. Variable domain in full (rest from reference TRBV7-9 and TRBJ1-2): DTGVSQNPRHKITKRGQNVTFRCDPISEHNRLYWYRQTLGQGPEFLTYFQNEAQLEKSRLLSDRFSAERPKGSFSTLEIQRTEQGDSAMYLCASSFMGRESGYTFGSGTRLTVV.

The J gene is TRBJ1-5, the V gene TRBV6-5; no clear D gene. V was cut by 0 bases and J by 10 bases, with 19 bases left in between. The CDR3 runs to 16 residues. Per the germline V gene, CDR1 is MNHEY and CDR2 is SVGAGI. This CDR3 reads CASSYSGLVGTSPQHF. The CDR3 DNA reads TGTGCCAGCAGTTACTCGGGTCTGGTGGGAACTAGTCCCCAGCATTTT.

The chain is built from TRBV10-3 and TRBJ1-1, with a tentative D call TRBD1 (6 bases). Germline values: CDR1 ENHRY, CDR2 SYGVKD. V dropped 6 bases and J dropped 0 bases, with 11 bases sitting between them. This CDR3 contains 14 residues. CDR3 coding DNA: TGTGCCATCAGCTCCAGGGACATGAACACTGAAGCTTTCTTT. It yields the protein CAISSRDMNTEAFF.

There are a few counts of this clone. Other nucleotide sequences in the sample specify the same CDR3. The rearrangement uses TRBV11-3 and TRBJ2-1; D gene unclear. Germline V gene lookup returns CDR1 SGHNT and CDR2 YENEEA. The V gene lost 0 bases and the J gene lost 4 bases, with 7 bases spanning the gap. The CDR3 spans 14 residues. CDR3 DNA sequence: TGTGCCAGCAGCTTAGATGGTGGGTACAATGAGCAGTTCTTC. Encoded protein: CASSLDGGYNEQFF.

The rearrangement links TRBV2 to TRBJ2-7, with D possibly called TRBD1 or TRBD2 (6 bases each). V was trimmed by 5 bases and J by 7 bases, leaving 24 bases between them. This CDR3 is built from 16 residues. Germline CDR1 SNHLY, CDR2 FYNNEI. CDR3 in amino acids: CASSLPWGALTVEQYF. As DNA, the CDR3 is TGTGCCAGCAGTCTCCCGTGGGGGGCCCTTACGGTAGAGCAGTACTTC.

CDR3 in DNA: TGTGCCAGCAGCCTCATAGCGGGGGGCCCCGGGGAGCTGTTTTTT. Residues: CASSLIAGGPGELFF. The chain joins TRBV27 to TRBJ2-2, with 10 positions matching TRBD2. CDR1 is MNHEY and CDR2 is SMNVEV in the germline V gene (reference sequence). The trim removed 6 bases at V and 6 bases at J, leaving 7 bases unmatched. The CDR3 extends over 15 amino acids.

This chain uses TRBV12-3 or TRBV12-4 with TRBJ2-7; 8 bases line up with TRBD1. CDR3 size: 13 residues. V gave up 4 bases and J gave up 9 bases; unmatched junction bases: 8. In DNA, the CDR3 is TGTGCCAGCAGTTACAGGGGGGATCTGGGGCAGTACTTC. This gives the protein CASSYRGDLGQYF.

This rearrangement joins TRBV14 to TRBJ1-3; D unclear. The CDR3 totals 12 residues. The germline V gene has CDR1 SGHDN and CDR2 FVKESK. V was cut by 4 bases and J by 4 bases, with 5 bases left in between. The chain's CDR3 is CASSRGGNTIYF. CDR3 coding DNA: TGTGCCAGCAGCCGAGGGGGAAACACCATATATTTT.

The chain has TRBV7-9 and TRBJ2-1, with TRBD2 identical over 11 bases. Germline loops: CDR1 SEHNR, CDR2 FQNEAQ (reference sequence). The CDR3 extends over 17 amino acids. With V trimmed by 3 bases and J by 5 bases, 9 bases remained unmatched. CDR3 nucleotides: TGTGCCAGCAGCTTCCCGGGACTAGCGGCGATTAACAATGAGCAGTTCTTC. Translated: CASSFPGLAAINNEQFF.

The V call is TRBV19, the J call TRBJ2-5, with D hard to call. Per the germline V gene, CDR1 is LNHDA and CDR2 is SQIVND (reference sequence). This CDR3 spans 16 amino acids. Trimming removed 5 bases from V and 1 base from J, with 17 bases in between. In DNA form, the CDR3 reads TGTGCCAGTAGTGAGGATGGCTTACGCCCCCAAGAGACCCAGTACTTC. It encodes CASSEDGLRPQETQYF.

The rearrangement joins TRBV7-3 to TRBJ1-1, with no clear D. Trimming left V 5 bases short and J 11 bases short, with 18 bases between. CDR3 length equals 13 residues. CDR1 is SGHTA, CDR2 FQGTGA, per germline. The CDR3 coding sequence is TGTGCCAGCAGCAAAGGAGGGAGTCACGGGGCTTTCTTT. It translates to CASSKGGSHGAFF.

This clone was seen once. The chain has TRBV18 and TRBJ1-5; D is undetermined. Germline CDR1 and CDR2: KGHSH and LQKENI. This CDR3 spans 12 amino acids. Trimming stripped 8 bases from V and 5 bases from J, with 10 bases between. The CDR3 DNA reads as TGTGCCAGCCCGGTCCTGGATCAGCCCCAGCATTTT. The encoded protein is CASPVLDQPQHF. Combining the CDR3 with reference TRBV18 and TRBJ1-5 gives the whole variable domain NAGVMQNPRHLVRRRGQEARLRCSPMKGHSHVYWYRQLPEEGLKFMVYLQKENIIDESGMPKERFSAEFPKEGPSILRIQQVVRGDSAAYFCASPVLDQPQHFGDGTRLSIL.

Only one count was recorded for this clone. V and J are TRBV6-1 and TRBJ2-4; 8 bases are a match to TRBD1. Germline values: CDR1 MNHNS, CDR2 SASEGT. CDR3 length: 14 residues. V shed 0 bases, J shed 6 bases, and the junction held 1 base outside the gene matches. Here the CDR3 DNA reads TGTGCCAGCAGTGAAGCACAGGGGGGAAACATTCAGTACTTC. Translated, it gives CASSEAQGGNIQYF.